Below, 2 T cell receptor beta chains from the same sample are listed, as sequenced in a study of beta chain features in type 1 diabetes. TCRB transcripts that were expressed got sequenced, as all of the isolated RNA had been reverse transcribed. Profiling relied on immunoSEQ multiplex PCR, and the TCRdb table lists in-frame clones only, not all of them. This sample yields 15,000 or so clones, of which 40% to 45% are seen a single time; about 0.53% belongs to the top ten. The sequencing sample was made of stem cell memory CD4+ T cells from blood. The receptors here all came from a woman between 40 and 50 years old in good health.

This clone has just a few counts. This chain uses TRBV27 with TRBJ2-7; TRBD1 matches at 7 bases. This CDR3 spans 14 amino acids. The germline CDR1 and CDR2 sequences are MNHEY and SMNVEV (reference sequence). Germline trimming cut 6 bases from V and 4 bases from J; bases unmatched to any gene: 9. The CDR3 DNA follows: TGTGCCAGCAGCCGACAGGGCGCTGCGTACGAGCAGTACTTC. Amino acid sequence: CASSRQGAAYEQYF.

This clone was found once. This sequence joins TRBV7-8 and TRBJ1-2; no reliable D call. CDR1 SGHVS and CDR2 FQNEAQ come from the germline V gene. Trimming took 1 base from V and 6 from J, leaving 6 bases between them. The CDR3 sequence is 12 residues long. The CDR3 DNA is TGTGCCAGCAGCTTAGGGGCAAATGGCTACACCTTC. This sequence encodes CASSLGANGYTF. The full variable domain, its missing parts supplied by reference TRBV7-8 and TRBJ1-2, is GAGVSQSPRYKVAKRGQDVALRCDPISGHVSLFWYQQALGQGPEFLTYFQNEAQLDKSGLPSDRFFAERPEGSVSTLKIQRTQQEDSAVYLCASSLGANGYTFGSGTRLTVV.